This entry concerns a single T cell receptor beta chain. The target antigen is unknown. This record comes from a study of quantifying T cell responses using KT2 cells. Overall study context: TCR alpha and beta constant-region primers primed reverse transcription of RNA. Study-wide results and caveats: Very high KT2 spike-in numbers caused saturation in KT2 sequence detection.

The CDR3 loop spans 15 amino acids. The V gene's germline CDR1 is WNHNN and CDR2 SYGVQD (reference sequence). V lost 5 bases, J lost 4 bases, and 16 bases lay in between. A single-stranded UMI oligo with SP2 sequence was ligated to cDNA 3' ends. An equimolar mix of RC1.1 and RC1.2 primed the beta chain across TRBC1 and TRBC2. From the second PCR onward, TCR alpha and beta chains were processed separately. MiXCR, applied by TCRdb to the UMI-ligation and nested PCR reads, yields one record per CDR3 protein. The sample lists 40,000 to 60,000 distinct CDR3 sequences, 11% occurring once. What was sequenced was PBMCs spiked with cells of the T cell clone KT2. V and J are TRBV10-1 and TRBJ2-3; tentatively, D is TRBD1 (6 bases). The source is a human donor. The CDR3 DNA sequence: TGCGCCAGCAGTAAGGGCAGGGGTTGGGCAGATACGCAGTATTTT. As protein: CASSKGRGWADTQYF.